These 2 T cell receptor beta chains were sequenced from one sample in a study of T cells in Graves' hyperthyroidism and ophthalmopathy. Researchers amplified the TCR beta CDR3 regions from RNA transcripts. The TCR CDR3 first-round RT-PCR relied on the HTBI primer set. One entry per CDR3 protein results from TCRdb running MiXCR on the multiplex PCR reads. Of 450,000 to 650,000 distinct CDR3 sequences in the sample, 13% to 15% were seen once. Sample: blood. The source of these receptors is a woman younger than 35 with Graves' ophthalmopathy.

The CDR3 DNA reads TGTGCCAGCAGGGCGACAGGGGGCTACTCTGAAGCTTTCTTT. Amino acids: CASRATGGYSEAFF. V is TRBV6-1 and J is TRBJ1-1, with 10 bases fitting TRBD1. Trimming cost V 6 bases and J 6 bases; bases outside gene matches: 7. CDR3 length: 14 residues. Germline lookup yields CDR1 MNHNS and CDR2 SASEGT.

The chain carries TRBV19 and TRBJ2-7; D gene uncertain. In germline, CDR1 is LNHDA, CDR2 SQIVND (reference sequence). The V end was cut by 5 bases, the J end by 0 bases, with 11 bases between. This CDR3 comprises 14 residues. The CDR3 DNA is TGTGCCAGTAGTGAGGACGCACACTCCTACGAGCAGTACTTC. Residues: CASSEDAHSYEQYF.